Listed below are T cell receptor beta chains from one sample, sequenced in a study of cytomegalovirus exposure and HLA in healthy donors. Using immunoSEQ multiplex PCR, the repertoire was profiled, and TCRdb retains in-frame clones only, with some absent. The repertoire has 110,000 to 150,000 clones, about 90% of them found once; the top ten carry around 8%. Material for sequencing was PBMCs. The receptors stem from a woman in her late teens or twenties in good health and CMV-seropositive. The conserved cysteine and the conserved F or W are not part of the CDR3 here. The D gene is left open where the match is weak.

d_gene,v_gene,CDR3aa
TRBD2,TRBV9,ASSFTPGLGNTGELF
-,TRBV30,AWTAGNSHQPQH
-,TRBV27,ASSLPGGLWSEAF
TRBD2,TRBV5-1,ASSVSGGGYNEQF
TRBD1,TRBV6-5,ASSYAFTGGDQPQH
TRBD2,TRBV6-5,ASSYPASGGYNEQF
-,TRBV28,ASSFQGLNYGYT
-,TRBV28,ASSLPRQTSTDTQY
TRBD1,TRBV27,ASSQMTTGVLGYT
-,TRBV28,ASRLQGAELSNQPQH
TRBD1,TRBV5-4,ASSLGQGAYGYT
-,TRBV19,ASRKGTEKLF
-,TRBV4-2,ASSQRQPTGELF
-,TRBV29-1,SVEGGEGRGPDNEQF
TRBD2,TRBV5-1,ASSWAGGTSGRHTMRQNPNEQF
-,TRBV14,ASSQDAGVEQY
-,TRBV7-3,ASAETSSTDTQY
-,TRBV19,ASTGQGIRQPQH
TRBD2,TRBV7-8,ATKSGRAANGELF
TRBD2,TRBV5-1,ASSLPGTSGTFDTQY
TRBD2,TRBV4-3,ASSQEGPSGGATDTQY
TRBD2,TRBV6-6,ASSIQTSSADTQY
-,TRBV28,ASSNLIRYGYT
-,TRBV4-2,ASSQDGGAGQPQH
TRBD1,TRBV7-2,ASSPHNLYTGD
-,TRBV11-2,ASSLEPWGGGSPLH
TRBD1,TRBV9,ASSVGQGRLVYEQY
-,TRBV6-5,ASSRRSGGYT
-,TRBV5-6,ASSYRTPTLLNEQF
TRBD1,TRBV7-3,ATRDRNTGELF
-,TRBV30,AWSVSGGLYEQY
TRBD2,TRBV12-5,ASGFGGGAGDTQY
-,TRBV25-1,ASSLMGRNQPQH
-,TRBV19,ATSTIYEQY
-,TRBV2,ASRVQGWEQY
TRBD1,TRBV7-8,ASSYDRAFNYGYT
-,TRBV11-3,ASSTPGNEQF
-,TRBV5-5,ASRRDLNTEAF
-,TRBV19,ASSIPGNGNTIY
TRBD1,TRBV19,ASSGSGGTNSPLH
TRBD2,TRBV18,ASSPGTSGRETQY
TRBD2,TRBV5-1,ASRLTSGGRNEQF
-,TRBV20-1,SRSSGTEAF
-,TRBV14,ASSQVQGGYNSPLH
TRBD1,TRBV28,ASSLFGRGMLGYT
-,TRBV28,ASSFLFASGTNYGYT
-,TRBV7-9,ASSFDSYNEQF
-,TRBV19,ASSPTGLDQPQH
TRBD1,TRBV6-5,ASSRTGQNYGYT
-,TRBV29-1,SVFGGLNTGELF
TRBD1,TRBV2,ASSQDRVGLYGYT
TRBD2,TRBV7-2,ASSLGPSGERY
TRBD1,TRBV5-4,ASSSRQGQEQY
TRBD1,TRBV7-7,ASSLVWQGAQSHQPQH
TRBD1,TRBV19,ASSIRGGRVSYEQY